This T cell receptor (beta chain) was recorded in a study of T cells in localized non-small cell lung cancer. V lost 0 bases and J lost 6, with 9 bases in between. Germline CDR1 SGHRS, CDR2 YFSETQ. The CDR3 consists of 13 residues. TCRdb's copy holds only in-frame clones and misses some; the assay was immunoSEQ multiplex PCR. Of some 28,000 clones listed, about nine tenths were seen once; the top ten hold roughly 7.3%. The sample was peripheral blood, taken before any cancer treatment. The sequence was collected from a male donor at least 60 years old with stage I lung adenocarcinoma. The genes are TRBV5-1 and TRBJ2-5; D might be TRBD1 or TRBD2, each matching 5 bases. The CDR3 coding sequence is TGCGCCAGCAGCTTGGATGGGGGAAAGACCCAGTACTTC. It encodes CASSLDGGKTQYF.